These 2 T cell receptor beta chains were all obtained from the same sample, sequenced in a study of shared clonotypes between healthy human individuals. TCRdb's copy holds only in-frame clones and misses some; the assay was immunoSEQ multiplex PCR. The sample contains over 400,000 clones, roughly 80% of which appear only once. The material sequenced was PBMCs. These receptors originate from a middle-aged woman in good health. Some clones in this sample may be carry-over from other donors' samples.

The V and J genes are TRBV7-2 and TRBJ2-5; no definite D call. V was trimmed by 2 bases and J by 1 base, leaving 8 bases between them. Germline values: CDR1 SGHTA, CDR2 FQGNSA. The CDR3 is made up of 14 amino acids. DNA for the CDR3: TGTGCCAGCAGCTTACAGGCGGCCCAAGAGACCCAGTACTTC. This translates into CASSLQAAQETQYF. Combining the CDR3 with reference TRBV7-2 and TRBJ2-5 gives the whole variable domain GAGVSQSPSNKVTEKGKDVELRCDPISGHTALYWYRQSLGQGLEFLIYFQGNSAPDKSGLPSDRFSAERTGGSVSTLTIQRTQQEDSAVYLCASSLQAAQETQYFGPGTRLLVL.

As for this clone: It differs at one base from a far larger clone, so likely a read error. This sample also contains other DNA sequences that code for the same CDR3. The chain has TRBV11-2 and TRBJ2-7, with a weak D call TRBD2 (8 bases). The germline V and J ends were trimmed by 3 bases and 5 bases, with 17 bases remaining between them. The CDR3 is 15 residues long. Germline V gives CDR1 SGHAT, CDR2 FQNNGV. This CDR3 is CASSFQTGTRNEQYF. The CDR3 nucleotides read TGTGCCAGCAGCTTTCAGACAGGGACTAGGAACGAGCAGTACTTC.